A selection of T cell receptor beta chains follows, all from one sample in a study of T cell responses to AZD1222 COVID-19 vaccine. TCRdb's copy holds only in-frame clones and misses some; the assay was immunoSEQ multiplex PCR. The sample gives about 130,000 clones, roughly 90% of which show up once; around 5.3% is in the top ten. The source was peripheral blood, collected 28 days after the second AZD1222 dose. These TCRs come from an adult who received the AZD1222 COVID-19 vaccine. Each CDR3 is given without its conserved first and last residue.

CDR3aa,j_gene,v_gene
ASTPGNNEQF,TRBJ2-1,TRBV28
AISELGQGLGETQY,TRBJ2-5,TRBV10-3
ASSLNGGSYNEQF,TRBJ2-1,TRBV7-6
ASSLGQGGSYEQY,TRBJ2-7,TRBV2
ASSFGQGGILHEQY,TRBJ2-7,TRBV5-1
ASSSLGPEKLF,TRBJ1-4,TRBV12-3/TRBV12-4
ASSLADRGDGYT,TRBJ1-2,TRBV27
ASSATGTSTFNEQF,TRBJ2-1,TRBV7-8
ASSSTQGTYEQY,TRBJ2-7,TRBV7-9
SVERGDSSYNEQF,TRBJ2-1,TRBV29-1
ASSSTGNGGYT,TRBJ1-2,TRBV7-9
ASSPPGRNEQF,TRBJ2-1,TRBV18
ASSEAGYGYT,TRBJ1-2,TRBV6-1
ASSLVQPINSPLH,TRBJ1-6,TRBV7-9